The 20 T cell receptor beta chains below all came from one sample that was sequenced in a study of T cell responses to AZD1222 COVID-19 vaccine. The data were produced by immunoSEQ multiplex PCR, yet TCRdb's version contains in-frame clones alone and is incomplete. The profile covers 150,000 to 200,000 clones, with just over 85% appearing a single time and approximately 7.7% taken by the ten largest. The source was peripheral blood, collected on day 0 of AZD1222 vaccination. The source of these receptors is an adult in good health.

V gene TRBV25-1 combines with J gene TRBJ2-1; TRBD2 aligns across 8 bases. This CDR3 has 13 residues. The trim removed 6 bases at V and 5 bases at J, leaving 3 bases unmatched. The V gene's germline CDR1 is MGHDK and CDR2 SYGVNS. CDR3 DNA: TGTGCCAGCAGCACTAGCGGTAACAATGAGCAGTTCTTC. This encodes CASSTSGNNEQFF.

This chain links TRBV30 with TRBJ2-7; D is tentatively TRBD1 or TRBD2 (6 bases each). The V gene lost 3 bases and the J gene lost 1 base, with 16 bases spanning the gap. From germline, CDR1 is GTSNPN and CDR2 SVGIG (reference sequence). The CDR3 sequence is 15 residues long. In DNA form, the CDR3 reads TGTGCCTGGAGCGATGACAGGAGGGCTTCCTACGAGCAGTACTTC. Amino acids: CAWSDDRRASYEQYF.

The genes are TRBV27 and TRBJ1-1, with TRBD1 matching over 8 bases. The junction had 9 bases not matched to a gene; V was cut back by 5 bases and J by 4 bases. The germline V gene has CDR1 MNHEY and CDR2 SMNVEV (reference sequence). This CDR3 spans 15 amino acids. The CDR3 nucleotides are TGTGCCAGCAGTGATCAGGGGGCCCCGGGCACTGAAGCTTTCTTT. Protein: CASSDQGAPGTEAFF.

V and J are TRBV5-1 and TRBJ2-5; 9 bases align to TRBD1. V was clipped by 4 bases and J by 3 bases; unmatched bases: 4. Germline CDR1 SGHRS, CDR2 YFSETQ. The CDR3 has 14 residues. For the CDR3, the DNA is TGCGCCAGCAGCCGCAGGACAGGGGAAGAGACCCAGTACTTC. Translation gives CASSRRTGEETQYF.

Only one count was recorded for this clone. The rearrangement joins TRBV7-9 to TRBJ2-5; TRBD2 matches 16 bases. CDR3 length: 19 amino acids. Germline V gene data show CDR1 as SEHNR and CDR2 as FQNEAQ (reference sequence). V was pared by 4 bases and J by 6 bases, with 14 bases of the junction left unmatched. The CDR3 protein is CASSSGLAGGLSGKKTQYF. CDR3 nucleotide sequence: TGTGCCAGCAGCTCGGGACTAGCGGGGGGGCTAAGCGGTAAAAAGACCCAGTACTTC.

The V and J genes are TRBV6-5 and TRBJ1-6; no clear D gene. Per germline, CDR1 MNHEY and CDR2 SVGAGI. Trimming shortened V by 8 bases and J by 7 bases, and 18 bases separated the two germline ends. The CDR3 runs 15 residues. CDR3 bases: TGTGCCAGCGGGTCCCCAGTTAGAGGGAATTCACCCCTCCACTTT. This sequence encodes CASGSPVRGNSPLHF.

The CDR3 here is CASSLGDMDSPLHF. The CDR3 bases are TGTGCCAGCAGCTTGGGGGACATGGATTCACCCCTCCACTTT. This rearrangement joins TRBV5-4 to TRBJ1-6, with D possibly being TRBD1 (6 bases). Germline values: CDR1 SGHNT, CDR2 YYREEE (reference sequence). Trimming shortened V by 0 bases and J by 8 bases, and 9 bases separated the two germline ends. The CDR3 totals 14 residues.

The chain is built from TRBV4-2 and TRBJ1-4; D ambiguous. CDR1 LGHNA and CDR2 YNFKEQ come from the germline V gene. This CDR3 is 15 amino acids long. Trimming removed 0 bases at V and 1 base at J, with 6 bases between. CDR3 region: CASSQEVGTNEKLFF. The CDR3 DNA is TGTGCCAGCAGCCAAGAGGTGGGAACTAATGAAAAACTGTTTTTT.

The rearrangement links TRBV30 to TRBJ2-2; D unresolved. This CDR3 spans 16 amino acids. CDR1 is GTSNPN, CDR2 SVGIG, per germline (reference sequence). With 0 bases removed from V and 4 bases from J, the gap between germline ends came to 15 bases. The CDR3 nucleotides read TGTGCCTGGAGTGTCTCCCTAACGGCCGTCACCGGGGAGCTGTTTTTT. Translation gives CAWSVSLTAVTGELFF.

This clone was detected only once. The chain is built from TRBV15 and TRBJ2-7, with a weak D call TRBD1 (6 bases). The CDR3 loop spans 15 amino acids. Germline V lookup: CDR1 LNHNV, CDR2 YYDKDF (reference sequence). V lost 3 bases, J lost 4 bases, and 16 bases lay in between. CDR3 in amino acids: CATSRQSQGPYEQYF. In DNA, the CDR3 is TGTGCCACCAGCAGGCAAAGCCAGGGGCCTTACGAGCAGTACTTC.

The chain has TRBV5-6 and TRBJ1-2; tentatively, D is TRBD1 (6 bases). V gave up 2 bases and J gave up 3 bases, with 20 bases separating them. The CDR3 has 17 residues. Germline V gene sequence: CDR1 SGHDT, CDR2 YYEEEE. CDR3 nucleotides: TGTGCCAGCAGCTTTCCGGGGCGCAGGGGTGATCACTATGGCTACACCTTC. Protein product: CASSFPGRRGDHYGYTF.

The chain is built from TRBV5-4 and TRBJ2-1; 7 nucleotides agree with TRBD2. The CDR3 runs to 15 residues. The ends lost 3 bases at V and 3 bases at J; junction bases unmatched: 6. Germline values: CDR1 SGHNT, CDR2 YYREEE (reference sequence). Written as DNA, the CDR3 is TGTGCCAGCAGCTCGGCCGGGACTATCTACAATGAGCAGTTCTTC. It codes for CASSSAGTIYNEQFF.

This chain links TRBV3-1 (or the pseudogene TRBV3-2) with TRBJ2-3, with TRBD2 matching over 8 bases. CDR1 and CDR2 (germline): LGHDT, YNNKEL (reference sequence). The length of the CDR3 is 16 residues. The V gene end was trimmed by 3 bases and the J gene end by 5 bases; junction bases not matched to a gene: 10. Here the CDR3 reads CASSQLAGGRVDTQYF. The CDR3, as DNA: TGTGCCAGCAGCCAGTTGGCGGGGGGCCGGGTAGATACGCAGTATTTT.

The chain recombines TRBV19 with TRBJ1-1, with 8 bases aligning to TRBD1. Germline CDR1 reads LNHDA; CDR2 reads SQIVND (reference sequence). With 8 bases clipped from V and 1 base from J, the junction kept 3 bases outside the gene matches. This CDR3 region has 13 residues. The CDR3 here is CASSGGRNTEAFF. CDR3 nucleotide sequence: TGTGCCAGTTCAGGGGGCCGGAACACTGAAGCTTTCTTT.

V and J are TRBV2 and TRBJ1-3, with TRBD1 identical over 7 bases. The CDR3 runs to 16 residues. The ends lost 5 bases at V and 0 bases at J; junction bases unmatched: 7. Per the germline V gene, CDR1 is SNHLY and CDR2 is FYNNEI. The CDR3 region has the DNA TGTGCCAGCAGTCGGGGACAGCCGAGCTCTGGAAACACCATATATTTT. Its protein product is CASSRGQPSSGNTIYF.

The chain recombines TRBV15 with TRBJ2-5, with D possibly being TRBD1 (6 bases). CDR3 length equals 13 residues. With 4 bases removed from V and 1 base from J, the gap between germline ends came to 7 bases. Germline values: CDR1 LNHNV, CDR2 YYDKDF (reference sequence). The CDR3 protein is CATSNRVQETQYF. The CDR3 bases are TGTGCCACCAGCAACAGGGTCCAAGAGACCCAGTACTTC.

Concerning this clone: Other DNA sequences of this sample code for an identical CDR3. V and J are TRBV5-1 and TRBJ2-7, with 7 bases aligning to TRBD1. The CDR3 has 15 amino acids. V was pared by 0 bases and J by 0 bases, with 3 bases of the junction left unmatched. Germline V gene sequence: CDR1 SGHRS, CDR2 YFSETQ. The CDR3 region is CASSLVAGGSYEQYF. The CDR3 region has the DNA TGCGCCAGCAGCTTGGTGGCAGGGGGCTCCTACGAGCAGTACTTC.

The chain employs TRBV5-1 and TRBJ2-7; no definite D call. Per germline, CDR1 SGHRS and CDR2 YFSETQ. The CDR3 loop spans 15 amino acids. With 0 bases removed from V and 1 base from J, the gap between germline ends came to 11 bases. In DNA form, the CDR3 reads TGCGCCAGCAGCTTGGACGGGCGAGATTCCTACGAGCAGTACTTC. Its protein is CASSLDGRDSYEQYF.

This rearrangement joins TRBV6-6 to TRBJ2-1; possible D gene TRBD2, 7 bases. V was cut by 2 bases and J by 5 bases, with 13 bases left in between. Germline V CDR1 and CDR2: MNHNY, SVGAGI (reference sequence). The CDR3 covers 15 residues. The CDR3 loop is CASSYKGGRNNEQFF. CDR3 sequence (DNA): TGTGCCAGCAGTTACAAGGGGGGGCGGAACAATGAGCAGTTCTTC.

V is TRBV7-3 and J is TRBJ2-3; 8 nucleotides line up with TRBD2. Germline loops: CDR1 SGHTA, CDR2 FQGTGA. With V trimmed by 5 bases and J by 2 bases, 12 bases remained unmatched. The CDR3 runs 17 residues. CDR3: CASSPTTRRGATDTQYF. CDR3 nucleotide sequence: TGTGCCAGCAGCCCCACCACACGGCGGGGGGCCACAGATACGCAGTATTTT.